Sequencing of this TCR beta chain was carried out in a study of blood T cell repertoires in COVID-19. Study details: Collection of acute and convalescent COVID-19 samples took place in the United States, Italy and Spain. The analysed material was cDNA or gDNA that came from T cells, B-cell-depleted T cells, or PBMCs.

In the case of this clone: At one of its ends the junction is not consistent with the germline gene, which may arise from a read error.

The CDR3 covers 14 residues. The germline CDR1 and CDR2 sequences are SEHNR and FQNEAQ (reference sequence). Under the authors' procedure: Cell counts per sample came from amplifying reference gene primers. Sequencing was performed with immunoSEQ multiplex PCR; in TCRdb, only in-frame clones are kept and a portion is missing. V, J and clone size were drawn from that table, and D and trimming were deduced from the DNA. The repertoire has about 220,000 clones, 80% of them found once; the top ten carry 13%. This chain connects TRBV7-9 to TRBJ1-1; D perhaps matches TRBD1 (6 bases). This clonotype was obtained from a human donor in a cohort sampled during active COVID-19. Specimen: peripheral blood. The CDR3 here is CASTLTGQGTEAFF. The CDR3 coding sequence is TGTGCCAGCACCTTAACGGGGCAGGGGACTGAAGCTTTCTTT.